This T cell receptor (beta chain) originates from a study of blood T cells in healthy people across ages. Points from the study as a whole: Estimated diversity that came from one million T cells was considered an underestimate.

This CDR3 is 15 amino acids long. Trimming removed 2 bases from V and 3 bases from J, with 13 bases in between. Germline V CDR1 and CDR2: LGHNA, YSLEER. In regard to this clonotype: Antigen specificity is unknown.

The use of a sample-barcoded 5' primer and a J-beta primer mix characterized a second PCR of roughly 7 to 11 cycles. A single record per CDR3 protein comes from TCRdb applying MiXCR to the 5' RACE reads. Of 650,000 to 800,000 distinct CDR3 sequences listed, roughly 44% were seen once; the top ten hold roughly a fifth. The receptor was isolated from a man in his 60s in good health. The chain links TRBV4-3 to TRBJ1-2, with D unclear. Sequenced: blood. In DNA, the CDR3 is TGCGCCAGCAGCCAACGAATCTTGGTGGACTATGGCTACACCTTC. As protein: CASSQRILVDYGYTF.